Listed below are T cell receptor beta chains from one sample, sequenced in a study of shared clonotypes between healthy human individuals. The table came from immunoSEQ multiplex PCR; TCRdb's copy has only in-frame clones and leaves some out. The sample carries over 850,000 clones, about 80% recorded once. Sequencing used memory CD4+ T cells from PBMCs. The receptor source for this set is a man aged 18 to 29 in good health. Some clones in this sample may be carry-over from other donors' samples. Both conserved end residues are part of each CDR3. The D gene is left open where the match is weak. Clone size is not always given. Where it is, it says once, few, many or a class for expanded clones.

D	size	J	V	DNA	CDR3
-	-	TRBJ2-1	TRBV6-5	TGTGCCAGCAGTTATAGACTAGTGAGTAATGAGCAGTTCTTC	CASSYRLVSNEQFF
TRBD1	-	TRBJ1-3	TRBV5-5	TGTGCCAGCAGCGCGGGACAGGCCTCTGGAAACACCATATATTTT	CASSAGQASGNTIYF
TRBD1	-	TRBJ1-1	TRBV6-1	TGTGCCAGCAGTGAATTGTGGGACCGGGACAGGCACCGGCCGGGCGCTTTCTTT	CASSELWDRDRHRPGAFF
TRBD1	-	TRBJ1-3	TRBV7-2	TGTGCCAGCAGCTTGGGACAGCTATACTCTGGAAACACCATATATTTT	CASSLGQLYSGNTIYF
-	-	TRBJ2-4	TRBV5-4	TGTGCCTCTAAAGCAGCCCCTAGTGGAGAAAACATTCAGTACTTC	CASKAAPSGENIQYF
-	-	TRBJ2-5	TRBV5-8	TGTGCCAGCAGCCTGCAGCTGACGGGCCAAGAGACCCAGTACTTC	CASSLQLTGQETQYF
-	-	TRBJ2-5	TRBV4-1	TGCGCCAGCAGCCAAGACGGCCTGGGGCGAGAGACCCAGTACTTC	CASSQDGLGRETQYF
-	many	TRBJ2-7	TRBV25-1	TGTGCCAGCAGTCCATGGGAGCGAGAGCAGTACTTC	CASSPWEREQYF
TRBD1	-	TRBJ2-1	TRBV30	TGTGCCTGGAGTGTACGGGACAGGGGGTTCTTC	CAWSVRDRGFF
-	-	TRBJ2-2	TRBV6-5	TGTGCCAGCAGTTTTGACATGGTGGACACCGGGGAGCTGTTTTTT	CASSFDMVDTGELFF
-	-	TRBJ2-7	TRBV28	TGTGCCAGCAGGCCGCTAGCTGCCGGCGAGCAGTACTTC	CASRPLAAGEQYF
-	-	TRBJ1-2	TRBV11-2	TGTGCCAGCAGCTCCGTACGATCATGGGGCTACACCTTC	CASSSVRSWGYTF
-	-	TRBJ1-5	TRBV5-4	TGTGCCAGCAGCCCGGACCCAGCACAGCCCCAGCATTTT	CASSPDPAQPQHF
-	-	TRBJ2-2	TRBV7-3	TGTGCCAGCAGCTTAATGCGGAACACCGGGGAGCTGTTTTTT	CASSLMRNTGELFF
-	-	TRBJ1-2	TRBV5-6	TGTGCCAGCAGCTTGGGGACCAGGACCTATGGCTACACCTTC	CASSLGTRTYGYTF
-	-	TRBJ1-2	TRBV7-2	TGTGCCAGCAGTTATAGGGCCTACTATGGCTACACCTTC	CASSYRAYYGYTF
-	-	TRBJ2-7	TRBV28	TGTGCCAGCAGCCTGACAAGCCACGAGCAGTACTTC	CASSLTSHEQYF
-	-	TRBJ1-5	TRBV19	TGTGCCAGTAGTCCCCCCCGGGGGTTTAGCAATCAGCCCCAGCATTTT	CASSPPRGFSNQPQHF
-	-	TRBJ2-6	TRBV2	TGTGCCAGCAGAAGGGTCAGGGGTGGTGGGGCCAACGTCCTGACTTTC	CASRRVRGGGANVLTF
TRBD2	once	TRBJ2-7	TRBV11-1	TGTGCCAGCAGCCCGAGCGGGAAATACTACGAGCAGTACTTC	CASSPSGKYYEQYF
-	-	TRBJ1-1	TRBV27	TGTGCCAGCAGCTCAAGGTACACTGAAGCTTTCTTT	CASSSRYTEAFF
TRBD2	-	TRBJ2-2	TRBV7-9	TGTGCCAGCACCGCAGCCCCCACTAGCGGGAGTTGGTTTACCGGGGAGCTGTTTTTT	CASTAAPTSGSWFTGELFF
-	once	TRBJ2-5	TRBV20-1	TGCAGTGCTAGGAGACCCCCTGAGCAGTACTTC	CSARRPPEQYF
-	-	TRBJ2-7	TRBV11-2	TGTGCCAGCAGGTCCCTAAAGGGGCCCTACGAGCAGTACTTC	CASRSLKGPYEQYF
TRBD1	-	TRBJ2-5	TRBV5-4	TGTGCCAGCAGCTTGAGGGACAGACAAGAGACCCAGTACTTC	CASSLRDRQETQYF
TRBD1	-	TRBJ1-1	TRBV10-2	TGCGCCAGCAGCCAGACAGGGGGTAACACTGAAGCTTTCTTT	CASSQTGGNTEAFF
TRBD1	few	TRBJ2-7	TRBV29-1	TGCAGCGCAATAACCGGGACAGGGGGCTTTTACGAGCAGTACTTC	CSAITGTGGFYEQYF
-	-	TRBJ1-2	TRBV27	TGTGCCAGCAGTTCGACGGGGGGAGGTGGCTACACCTTC	CASSSTGGGGYTF
-	-	TRBJ1-1	TRBV5-4	TGTGCCAGCAGCTTGGGACTACGGGCTTCTCCTGAAGCTTTCTTT	CASSLGLRASPEAFF
-	few	TRBJ1-5	TRBV6-1	TGTGCCAGCAGTGACACCCCAAGACAGCATTTT	CASSDTPRQHF
-	-	TRBJ2-1	TRBV4-2	TGTGCCAGCAGCCTCGATGCGGGAAGAGACAATGAGCAGTTCTTC	CASSLDAGRDNEQFF
TRBD2	-	TRBJ2-3	TRBV2	TGTGCCAGCAGCGTCCTGGGACTAGCGGGAGCCCCAGGCACAGATACGCAGTATTTT	CASSVLGLAGAPGTDTQYF
-	-	TRBJ1-6	TRBV6-5	TGTGCCAGCAGTCCCCCCGGACACGTTAATTCACCCCTCCACTTT	CASSPPGHVNSPLHF
TRBD1	-	TRBJ2-2	TRBV7-9	TGTGCCAGCAGCTCTTTCCCTGGACAGGGGGCCGCCGGGGAGCTGTTTTTT	CASSSFPGQGAAGELFF
-	-	TRBJ1-2	TRBV7-2	TGTGCCAGCAGCCCCGACAGGTCCTATGGCTACACCTTC	CASSPDRSYGYTF
-	few	TRBJ1-1	TRBV5-1	TGCGCCAGCAGCTTCACGGTAGGCTTAGACACTGAAGCTTTCTTT	CASSFTVGLDTEAFF
TRBD1	-	TRBJ1-1	TRBV19	TGTGCCAGTAGTATCAAGGGACAGGGAGACGCTTTCTTT	CASSIKGQGDAFF
TRBD2	-	TRBJ2-1	TRBV5-1	TGCGCCAGCAGCTTGGAACCCCTCACTAGCGGGAGGGCAGATAATGAGCAGTTCTTC	CASSLEPLTSGRADNEQFF
-	-	TRBJ1-1	TRBV21-1	TGTGCCAGCAGCCCTGGAGTTTGGGACACTGAAGCTTTCTTT	CASSPGVWDTEAFF
TRBD1	-	TRBJ2-3	TRBV7-9	TGTGCCAGCAGCTTAGTAGGGACAGGCGGAGATACGCAGTATTTT	CASSLVGTGGDTQYF
-	-	TRBJ2-3	TRBV20-1	TGCAGTGGGACAGCTGGAGATACGCAGTATTTT	CSGTAGDTQYF
-	many	TRBJ2-2	TRBV18	TGTGCCAGCTCACCAACTATACGCGGGAACACCGGGGAGCTGTTTTTT	CASSPTIRGNTGELFF
TRBD2	-	TRBJ2-7	TRBV4-2	TGTGCCAGCAGCCGAGCTGGACTAGCGGGAGGGCCTTACGAGCAGTACTTC	CASSRAGLAGGPYEQYF
-	few	TRBJ1-1	TRBV11-3	TGTGCCAGCAGCTTAGGTGGTAGTTCCGGAGCTTTCTTT	CASSLGGSSGAFF
-	-	TRBJ2-7	TRBV30	TGTGCCTGGAGAGATATTTACGAGCAGTACTTC	CAWRDIYEQYF
-	-	TRBJ2-3	TRBV7-9	TGTGCCAGCAGCCGAGACAGAATCACAGATACGCAGTATTTT	CASSRDRITDTQYF
TRBD2	-	TRBJ2-5	TRBV4-1	TGCGCCAGCAGCCAAGGGACTAGCTTCGGGACCCAGTACTTC	CASSQGTSFGTQYF
-	once	TRBJ2-7	TRBV28	TGTGCCAGCAGTTTGAGGGAGGGGGGCTACGAGCAGTACTTC	CASSLREGGYEQYF
TRBD1	few	TRBJ2-7	TRBV2	TGTGCCAGCAGCGGGACAGGGGATAACTACGAGCAGTACTTC	CASSGTGDNYEQYF
TRBD1	-	TRBJ2-5	TRBV5-1	TGCGCCAGCAGCCGACTTGACAGGGCAGAAGGAGAGACCCAGTACTTC	CASSRLDRAEGETQYF
-	-	TRBJ2-1	TRBV28	TGTGCCAGCTTCTCTCGACTACCCAACTCCTACAATGAGCAGTTCTTC	CASFSRLPNSYNEQFF
TRBD2	-	TRBJ2-2	TRBV2	TGTGCCAGCACCGTACTGGGAGGGTCCGGGGAGCTGTTTTTT	CASTVLGGSGELFF
-	-	TRBJ1-1	TRBV6-6	TGTGCCAGCAGTCCCCCGGCAGAGGGCACTGAAGCTTTCTTT	CASSPPAEGTEAFF
-	many	TRBJ2-7	TRBV9	TGTGCCAGCAGCGTAGGTGGCACCTTAAGGGAGCAGTACTTC	CASSVGGTLREQYF